This T cell receptor (beta chain) derives from a study of blood T cell repertoires in COVID-19. About the research overall: Both acute and convalescent COVID-19 samples were obtained from the United States, Italy and Spain.

This CDR3 is 15 amino acids long. V trimming: 0 bases; J trimming: 2 bases; junction bases outside the gene matches: 2. Here immunoSEQ multiplex PCR was the method, and the copy in TCRdb shows in-frame clones only, minus some. Altogether about 110,000 clones are present, roughly 85% being singletons, with the ten largest covering around 5.1%. This clonotype was obtained from a human donor in a cohort sampled during active COVID-19. The sequencing sample was made of peripheral blood. V gene TRBV23-1 combines with J gene TRBJ2-7, with TRBD2 matching 9 bases. TRBV23-1 is noted as an ORF with a role that remains uncertain. The CDR3 nucleotides are TGCGCCAGCAGTCAATCGACTAGCGGAACCTACGAGCAGTACTTC. This gives the protein CASSQSTSGTYEQYF.